This TCR beta chain was captured by sequencing in a study of blood T cell repertoires in COVID-19. Overall study: COVID-19 samples collected from the United States, Italy and Spain covered acute and convalescent phases. From T cells, B-cell-depleted T cells, or PBMCs came the material, which was cDNA or gDNA.

As processed by the authors: For nucleated cells, counts were estimated from reference gene primer amplification. The repertoire was sequenced with immunoSEQ multiplex PCR; TCRdb's copy has only in-frame clones and lacks some. V, J and clone size are taken as reported in that table, and D and trimming were inferred from the DNA itself. Here the sample spans about 98,000 clones, over 75% being singletons. The V gene lost 2 bases and the J gene lost 1 base, with 11 bases spanning the gap. Looked up from germline, CDR1 is LNHDA and CDR2 is SQIVND (reference sequence). This CDR3 is 15 amino acids long. Sample: peripheral blood. V usage is TRBV19 and J usage is TRBJ1-1; no clear D. The TCR comes from a woman aged 80 or older with acute or convalescent COVID-19. CDR3 bases: TGTGCCAGTAGTATAAGCCAGACATGGAACACTGAAGCTTTCTTT. Translated, it gives CASSISQTWNTEAFF. Together with reference TRBV19 and TRBJ1-1, the CDR3 gives the full variable domain: DGGITQSPKYLFRKEGQNVTLSCEQNLNHDAMYWYRQDPGQGLRLIYYSQIVNDFQKGDIAEGYSVSREKKESFPLTVTSAQKNPTAFYLCASSISQTWNTEAFFGQGTRLTVV.